This record looks at one T cell receptor beta chain sequence and its context. Its specificity is unknown. The data are from a study of shared clonotypes between healthy human individuals. The study's findings and limits: Sampling covered blood only; tissue repertoires likely differ.

The V segment lost 5 bases and the J segment 4 bases; nucleotides outside the gene matches: 6. The CDR3 extends over 15 amino acids. In germline, CDR1 is SEHNR, CDR2 FQNEAQ (reference sequence). Sequenced by immunoSEQ multiplex PCR; TCRdb stores in-frame clones only, minus some. The sample has nearly 500,000 clones, about three quarters seen once. This sequence originates from a woman between 40 and 55 years old in good health. Some clones in this sample may be carry-over from other donors' samples. Sequencing used PBMCs. The chain has TRBV7-9 and TRBJ2-2; TRBD2 agrees at 8 bases. DNA for the CDR3: TGTGCCAGCAGCCGTAGCGGGACCGGCACCGGGGAGCTGTTTTTT. It yields the protein CASSRSGTGTGELFF.